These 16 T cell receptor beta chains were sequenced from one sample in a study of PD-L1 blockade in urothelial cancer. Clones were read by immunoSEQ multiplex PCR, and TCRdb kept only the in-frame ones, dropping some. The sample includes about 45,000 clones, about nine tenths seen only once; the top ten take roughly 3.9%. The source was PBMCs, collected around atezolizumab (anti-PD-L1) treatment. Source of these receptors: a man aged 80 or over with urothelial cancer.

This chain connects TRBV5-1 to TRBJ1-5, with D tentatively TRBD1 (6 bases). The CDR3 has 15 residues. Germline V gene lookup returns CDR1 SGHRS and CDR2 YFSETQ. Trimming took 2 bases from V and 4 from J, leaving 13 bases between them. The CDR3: CASSLSGVRNQPQHF. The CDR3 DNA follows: TGCGCCAGCAGCTTATCAGGGGTCCGAAATCAGCCCCAGCATTTT. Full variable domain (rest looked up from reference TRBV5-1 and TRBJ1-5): KAGVTQTPRYLIKTRGQQVTLSCSPISGHRSVSWYQQTPGQGLQFLFEYFSETQRNKGNFPGRFSGRQFSNSRSEMNVSTLELGDSALYLCASSLSGVRNQPQHFGDGTRLSIL.

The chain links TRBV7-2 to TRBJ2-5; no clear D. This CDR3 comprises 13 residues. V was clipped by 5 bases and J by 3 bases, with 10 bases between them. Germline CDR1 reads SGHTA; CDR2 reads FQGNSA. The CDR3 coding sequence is TGTGCCAGCAGCCTAGAACGGGAAGAGACCCAGTACTTC. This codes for CASSLEREETQYF.

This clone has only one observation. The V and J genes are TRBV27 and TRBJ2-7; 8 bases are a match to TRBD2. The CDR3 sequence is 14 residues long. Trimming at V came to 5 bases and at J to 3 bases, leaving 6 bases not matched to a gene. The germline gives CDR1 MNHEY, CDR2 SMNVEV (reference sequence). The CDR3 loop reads CASSPSGRGYEQYF. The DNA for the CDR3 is TGTGCCAGCAGTCCCAGCGGGAGAGGCTACGAGCAGTACTTC.

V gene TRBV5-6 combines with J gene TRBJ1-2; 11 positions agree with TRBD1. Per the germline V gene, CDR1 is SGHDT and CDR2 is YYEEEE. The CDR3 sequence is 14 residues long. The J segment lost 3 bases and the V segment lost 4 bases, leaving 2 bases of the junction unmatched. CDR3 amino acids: CASSRDRGDYGYTF. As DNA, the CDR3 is TGTGCCAGCAGCAGGGACAGGGGGGACTATGGCTACACCTTC.

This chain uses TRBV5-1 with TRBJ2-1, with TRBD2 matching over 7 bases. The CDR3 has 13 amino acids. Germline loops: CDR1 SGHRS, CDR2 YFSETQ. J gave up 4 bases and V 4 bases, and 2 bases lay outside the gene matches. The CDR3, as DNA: TGCGCCAGCAGCGGGGGGGGGTACAATGAGCAGTTCTTC. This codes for CASSGGGYNEQFF.

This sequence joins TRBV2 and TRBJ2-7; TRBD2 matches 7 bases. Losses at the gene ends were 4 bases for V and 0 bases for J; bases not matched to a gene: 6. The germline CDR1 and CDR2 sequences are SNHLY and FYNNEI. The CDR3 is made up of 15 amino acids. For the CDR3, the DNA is TGTGCCAGCAGTGCTAGCGGAGGCCCCTCCTACGAGCAGTACTTC. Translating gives CASSASGGPSYEQYF.

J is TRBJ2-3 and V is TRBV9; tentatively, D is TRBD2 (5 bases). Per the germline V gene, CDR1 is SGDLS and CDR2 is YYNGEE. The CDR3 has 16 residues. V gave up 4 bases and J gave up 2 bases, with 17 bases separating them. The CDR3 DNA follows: TGTGCCAGCAGCCCGCGAGGACTTACATCCACAGATACGCAGTATTTT. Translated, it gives CASSPRGLTSTDTQYF.

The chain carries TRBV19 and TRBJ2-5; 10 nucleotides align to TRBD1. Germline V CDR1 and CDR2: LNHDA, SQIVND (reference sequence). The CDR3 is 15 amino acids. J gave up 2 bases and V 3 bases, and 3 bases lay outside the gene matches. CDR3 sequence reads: CASSIGDRGQETQYF. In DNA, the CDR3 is TGTGCCAGTAGTATCGGGGACAGGGGTCAAGAGACCCAGTACTTC.

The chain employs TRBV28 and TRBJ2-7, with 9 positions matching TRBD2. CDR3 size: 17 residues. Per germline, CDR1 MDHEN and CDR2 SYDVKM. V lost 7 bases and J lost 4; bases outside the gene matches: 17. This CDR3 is CASTLGTGGRAVYEQYF. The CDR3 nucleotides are TGTGCCAGCACTCTTGGGACTGGCGGGAGGGCCGTGTACGAGCAGTACTTC.

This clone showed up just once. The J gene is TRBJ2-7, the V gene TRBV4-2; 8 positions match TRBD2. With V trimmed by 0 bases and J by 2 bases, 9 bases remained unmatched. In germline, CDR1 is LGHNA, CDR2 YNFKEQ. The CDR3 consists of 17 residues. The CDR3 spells CASSQDRLAGQPYEQYF. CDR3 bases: TGTGCCAGCAGCCAAGATCGGCTAGCGGGCCAACCCTACGAGCAGTACTTC.

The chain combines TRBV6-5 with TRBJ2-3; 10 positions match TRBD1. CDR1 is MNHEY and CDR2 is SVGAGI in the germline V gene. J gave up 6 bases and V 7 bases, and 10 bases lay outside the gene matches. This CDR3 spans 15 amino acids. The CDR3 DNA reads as TGTGCCAGCACCCCCCCGGGACAGGGGATGGATACGCAGTATTTT. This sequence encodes CASTPPGQGMDTQYF.

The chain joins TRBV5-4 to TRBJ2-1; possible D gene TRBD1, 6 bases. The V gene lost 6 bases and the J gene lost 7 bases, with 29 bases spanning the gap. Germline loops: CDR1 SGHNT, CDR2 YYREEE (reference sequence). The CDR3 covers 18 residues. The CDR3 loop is CASTRHRAIGMNGNEQFF. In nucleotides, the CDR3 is TGTGCCAGCACCCGGCACAGGGCCATAGGCATGAACGGTAATGAGCAGTTCTTC.

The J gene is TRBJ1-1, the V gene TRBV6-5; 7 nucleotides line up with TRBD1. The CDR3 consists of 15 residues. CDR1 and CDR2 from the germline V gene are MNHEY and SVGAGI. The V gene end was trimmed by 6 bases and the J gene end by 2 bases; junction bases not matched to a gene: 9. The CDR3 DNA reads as TGTGCCAGCAGCAGACCGGGACAGACAAACACTGAAGCTTTCTTT. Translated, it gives CASSRPGQTNTEAFF.

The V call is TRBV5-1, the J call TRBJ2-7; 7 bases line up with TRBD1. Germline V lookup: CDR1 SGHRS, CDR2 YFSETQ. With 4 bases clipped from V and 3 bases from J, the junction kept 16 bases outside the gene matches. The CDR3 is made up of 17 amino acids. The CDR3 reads CASSENYSPGQNYEQYF. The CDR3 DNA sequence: TGCGCCAGCAGCGAAAACTACTCACCGGGACAGAACTACGAGCAGTACTTC.

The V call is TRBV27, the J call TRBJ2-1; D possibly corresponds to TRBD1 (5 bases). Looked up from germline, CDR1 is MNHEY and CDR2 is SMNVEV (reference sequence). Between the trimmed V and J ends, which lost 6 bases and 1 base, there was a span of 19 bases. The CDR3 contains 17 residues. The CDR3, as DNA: TGTGCCAGCAGCCCACCGGTCAGGGTTGGGTCCTACAATGAGCAGTTCTTC. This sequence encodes CASSPPVRVGSYNEQFF.

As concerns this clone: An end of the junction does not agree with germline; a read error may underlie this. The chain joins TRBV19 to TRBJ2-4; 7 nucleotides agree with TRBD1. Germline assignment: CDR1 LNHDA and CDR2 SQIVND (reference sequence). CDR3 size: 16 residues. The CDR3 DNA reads TGTGCCAGTAGTATAGGGGACAGTGGGAAAAAAAGCATTCAGTACTTC. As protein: CASSIGDSGKKSIQYF.